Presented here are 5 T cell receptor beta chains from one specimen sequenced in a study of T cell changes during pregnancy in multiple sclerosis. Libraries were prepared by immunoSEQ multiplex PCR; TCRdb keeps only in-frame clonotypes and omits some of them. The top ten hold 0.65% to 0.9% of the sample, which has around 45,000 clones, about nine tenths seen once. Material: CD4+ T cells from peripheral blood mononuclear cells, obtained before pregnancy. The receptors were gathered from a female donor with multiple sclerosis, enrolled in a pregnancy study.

The CDR3 region is CASSRQGYSNQPQHF. The CDR3 DNA reads TGTGCCAGCAGCAGACAGGGGTATAGCAATCAGCCCCAGCATTTT. The chain employs TRBV5-6 and TRBJ1-5; 8 bases are a match to TRBD1. The CDR3 sequence is 15 residues long. The V gene end was trimmed by 4 bases and the J gene end by 0 bases; junction bases not matched to a gene: 3. Germline V gene sequence: CDR1 SGHDT, CDR2 YYEEEE.

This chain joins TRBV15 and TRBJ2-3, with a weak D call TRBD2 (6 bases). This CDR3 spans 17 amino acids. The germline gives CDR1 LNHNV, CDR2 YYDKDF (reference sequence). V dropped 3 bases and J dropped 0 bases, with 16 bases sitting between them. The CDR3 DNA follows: TGTGCCACCAGCAGGTATACCCGGGACTGGAGCACAGATACGCAGTATTTT. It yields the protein CATSRYTRDWSTDTQYF.

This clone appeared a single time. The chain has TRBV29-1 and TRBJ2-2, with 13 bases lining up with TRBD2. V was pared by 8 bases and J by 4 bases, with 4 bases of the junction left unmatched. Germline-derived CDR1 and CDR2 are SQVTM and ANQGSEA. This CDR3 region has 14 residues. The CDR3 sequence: CSSRTSGGTGELFF. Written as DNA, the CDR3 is TGCAGCTCACGGACTAGCGGGGGCACCGGGGAGCTGTTTTTT.

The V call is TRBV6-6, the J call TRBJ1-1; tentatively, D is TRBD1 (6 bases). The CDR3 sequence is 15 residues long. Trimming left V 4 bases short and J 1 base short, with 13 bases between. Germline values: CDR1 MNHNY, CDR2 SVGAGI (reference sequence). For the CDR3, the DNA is TGTGCCAGCAGTTCGGGAGGGGGGTCGAACACTGAAGCTTTCTTT. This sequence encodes CASSSGGGSNTEAFF.

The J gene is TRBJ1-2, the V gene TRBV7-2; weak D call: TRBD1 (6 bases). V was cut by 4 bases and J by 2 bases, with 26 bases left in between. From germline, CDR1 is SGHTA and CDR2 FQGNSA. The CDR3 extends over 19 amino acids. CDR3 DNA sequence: TGTGCCAGCAGCTCCCCCGGCGGGAGGGGGAGAAAATCCAACTATGGCTACACCTTC. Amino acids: CASSSPGGRGRKSNYGYTF.